This T cell receptor beta chain came from a study of CD8+ T cells in alopecia areata. Turning to the study itself: Treated patients were scored for severity by percent of scalp affected.

Sequencing templates came from extracted RNA that was reverse transcribed into cDNA. Method: immunoSEQ multiplex PCR; TCRdb's copy keeps in-frame clones and lacks some. The sample has roughly 190,000 clones, 60% seen once. The V gene lost 10 bases and the J gene lost 7 bases, with 7 bases spanning the gap. The CDR3 is 10 residues long. Germline CDR1 and CDR2: SNHLY and FYNNEI. This clone was counted between two and nine times. Noted treatment: oral pan-JAK inhibitor, 5-10 mg twice daily. The gene calls are TRBV2 and TRBJ2-2; D not certain. This receptor was taken from a human donor with alopecia areata. The sequences come from CD4+ T cells sorted from blood, collected at week 24, from a patient treated with tofacitinib. CDR3 in amino acids: CAIRSGELFF. Here the CDR3 DNA reads TGTGCCATCCGCAGCGGGGAGCTGTTTTTT.